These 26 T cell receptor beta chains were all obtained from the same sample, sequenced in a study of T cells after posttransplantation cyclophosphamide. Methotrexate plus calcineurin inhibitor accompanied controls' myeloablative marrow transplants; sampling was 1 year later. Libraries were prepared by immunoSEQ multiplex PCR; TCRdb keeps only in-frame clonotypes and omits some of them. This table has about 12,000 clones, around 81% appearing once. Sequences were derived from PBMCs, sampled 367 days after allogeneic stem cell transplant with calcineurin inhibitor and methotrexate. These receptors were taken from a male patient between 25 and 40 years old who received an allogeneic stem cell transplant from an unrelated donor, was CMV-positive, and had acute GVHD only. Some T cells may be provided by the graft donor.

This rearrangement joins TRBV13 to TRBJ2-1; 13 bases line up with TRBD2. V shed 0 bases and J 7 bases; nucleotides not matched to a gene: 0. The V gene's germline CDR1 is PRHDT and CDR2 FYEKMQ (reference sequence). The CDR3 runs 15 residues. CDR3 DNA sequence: TGTGCCAGCAGCTTAGGACTAGCGGGGGGGAATGAGCAGTTCTTC. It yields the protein CASSLGLAGGNEQFF.

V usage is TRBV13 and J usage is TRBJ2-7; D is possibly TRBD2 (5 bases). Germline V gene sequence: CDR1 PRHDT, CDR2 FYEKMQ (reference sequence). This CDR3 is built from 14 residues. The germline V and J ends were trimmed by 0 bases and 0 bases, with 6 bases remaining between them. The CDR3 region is CASSLGGDSYEQYF. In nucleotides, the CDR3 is TGTGCCAGCAGCTTAGGCGGGGACTCCTACGAGCAGTACTTC. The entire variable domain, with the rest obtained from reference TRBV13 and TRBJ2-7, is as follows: AAGVIQSPRHLIKEKRETATLKCYPIPRHDTVYWYQQGPGQDPQFLISFYEKMQSDKGSIPDRFSAQQFSDYHSELNMSSLELGDSALYFCASSLGGDSYEQYFGPGTRLTVT.

The CDR3 sequence: CAATGLDEQYF. CDR3 DNA: TGTGCCGCTACAGGGTTAGATGAGCAGTACTTC. The chain links TRBV25-1 to TRBJ2-7; D perhaps matches TRBD1 (6 bases). This CDR3 is 11 amino acids long. V dropped 11 bases and J dropped 7 bases, with 15 bases sitting between them. Germline CDR1 reads MGHDK; CDR2 reads SYGVNS.

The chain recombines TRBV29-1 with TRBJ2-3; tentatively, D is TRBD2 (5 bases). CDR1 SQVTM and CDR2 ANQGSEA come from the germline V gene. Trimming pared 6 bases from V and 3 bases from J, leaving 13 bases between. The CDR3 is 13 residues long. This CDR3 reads CSVPDGMTDTQYF. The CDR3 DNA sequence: TGCAGCGTCCCGGACGGGATGACAGATACGCAGTATTTT.

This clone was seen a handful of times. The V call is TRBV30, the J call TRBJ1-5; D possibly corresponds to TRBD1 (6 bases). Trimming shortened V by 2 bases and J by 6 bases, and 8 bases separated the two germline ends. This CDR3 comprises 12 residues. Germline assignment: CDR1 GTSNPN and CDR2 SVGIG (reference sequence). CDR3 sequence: CAWSSGAQPQHF. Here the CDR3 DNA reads TGTGCCTGGAGTTCAGGGGCTCAGCCCCAGCATTTT.

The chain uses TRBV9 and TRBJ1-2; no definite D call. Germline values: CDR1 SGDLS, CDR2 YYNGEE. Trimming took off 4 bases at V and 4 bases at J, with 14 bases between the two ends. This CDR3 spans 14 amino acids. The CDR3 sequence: CASSSYDKIYGYTF. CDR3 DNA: TGTGCCAGCAGCTCTTACGACAAGATCTATGGCTACACCTTC.

CDR3 DNA: TGTGCCAGCAGTTACAAGCGGGGGCTCCGCCCGACCCAGTACTTC. This gives the protein CASSYKRGLRPTQYF. J is TRBJ2-5 and V is TRBV6-5, with 8 nucleotides matching TRBD2. CDR3 length: 15 amino acids. Trimming cost V 2 bases and J 7 bases; bases outside gene matches: 9. Germline-derived CDR1 and CDR2 are MNHEY and SVGAGI.

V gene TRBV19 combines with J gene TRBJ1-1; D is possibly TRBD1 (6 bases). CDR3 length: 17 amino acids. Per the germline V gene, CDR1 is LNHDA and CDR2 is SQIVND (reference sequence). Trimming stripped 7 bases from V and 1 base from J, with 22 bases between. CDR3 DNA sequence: TGTGCCAGTACCATGAGAAGGACCGGGACAAGGAACACTGAAGCTTTCTTT. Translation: CASTMRRTGTRNTEAFF.

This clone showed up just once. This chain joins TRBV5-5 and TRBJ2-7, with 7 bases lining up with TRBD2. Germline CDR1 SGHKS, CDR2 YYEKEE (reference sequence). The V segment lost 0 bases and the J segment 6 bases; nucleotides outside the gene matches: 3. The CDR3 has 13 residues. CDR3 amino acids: CASSLGGLGEQYF. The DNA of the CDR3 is TGTGCCAGCAGCTTGGGTGGACTAGGCGAGCAGTACTTC.

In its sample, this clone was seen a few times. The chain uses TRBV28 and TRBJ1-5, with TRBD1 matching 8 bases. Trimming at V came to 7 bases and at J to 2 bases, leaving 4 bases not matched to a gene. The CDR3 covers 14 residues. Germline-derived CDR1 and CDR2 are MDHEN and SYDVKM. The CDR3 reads CASKAGQGNQPQHF. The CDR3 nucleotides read TGTGCCAGCAAGGCGGGACAGGGCAATCAGCCCCAGCATTTT.

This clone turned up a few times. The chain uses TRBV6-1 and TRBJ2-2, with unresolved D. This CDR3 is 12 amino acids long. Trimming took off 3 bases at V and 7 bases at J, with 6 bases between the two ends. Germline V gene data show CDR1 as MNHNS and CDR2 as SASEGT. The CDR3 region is CASSDRHGELFF. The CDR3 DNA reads TGTGCCAGCAGTGACAGGCACGGGGAGCTGTTTTTT.

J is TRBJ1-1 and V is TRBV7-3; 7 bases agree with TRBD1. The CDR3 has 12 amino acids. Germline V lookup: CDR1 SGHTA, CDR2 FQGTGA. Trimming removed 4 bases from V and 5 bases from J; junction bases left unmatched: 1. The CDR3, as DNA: TGTGCCAGCAGCTCCAGGGGGACTGAAGCTTTCTTT. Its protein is CASSSRGTEAFF. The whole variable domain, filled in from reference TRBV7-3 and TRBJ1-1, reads GAGVSQTPSNKVTEKGKYVELRCDPISGHTALYWYRQSLGQGPEFLIYFQGTGAADDSGLPNDRFFAVRPEGSVSTLKIQRTERGDSAVYLCASSSRGTEAFFGQGTRLTVV.

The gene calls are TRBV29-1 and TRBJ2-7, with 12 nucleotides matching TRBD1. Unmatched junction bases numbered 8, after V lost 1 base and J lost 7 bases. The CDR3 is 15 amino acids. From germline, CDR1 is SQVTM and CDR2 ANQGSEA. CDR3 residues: CSVEGGQGAPGEQYF. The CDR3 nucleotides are TGCAGCGTTGAAGGGGGACAGGGGGCGCCGGGTGAGCAGTACTTC.

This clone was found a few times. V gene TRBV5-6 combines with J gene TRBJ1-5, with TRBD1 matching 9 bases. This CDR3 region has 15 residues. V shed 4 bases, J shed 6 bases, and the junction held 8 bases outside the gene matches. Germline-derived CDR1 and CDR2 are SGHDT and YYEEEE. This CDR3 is CASSPGQGLGQPQHF. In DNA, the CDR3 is TGTGCCAGCAGCCCGGGACAGGGTCTCGGTCAGCCCCAGCATTTT. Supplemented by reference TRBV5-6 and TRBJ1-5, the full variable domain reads DAGVTQSPTHLIKTRGQQVTLRCSPKSGHDTVSWYQQALGQGPQFIFQYYEEEERQRGNFPDRFSGHQFPNYSSELNVNALLLGDSALYLCASSPGQGLGQPQHFGDGTRLSIL.

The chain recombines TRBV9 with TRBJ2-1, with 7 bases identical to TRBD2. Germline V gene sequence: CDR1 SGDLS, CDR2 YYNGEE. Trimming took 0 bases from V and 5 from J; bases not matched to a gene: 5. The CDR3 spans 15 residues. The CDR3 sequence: CASSVGAGKNNEQFF. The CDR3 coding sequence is TGTGCCAGCAGCGTAGGAGCGGGAAAGAACAATGAGCAGTTCTTC. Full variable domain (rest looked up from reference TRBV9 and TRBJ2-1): DSGVTQTPKHLITATGQRVTLRCSPRSGDLSVYWYQQSLDQGLQFLIQYYNGEERAKGNILERFSAQQFPDLHSELNLSSLELGDSALYFCASSVGAGKNNEQFFGPGTRLTVL.

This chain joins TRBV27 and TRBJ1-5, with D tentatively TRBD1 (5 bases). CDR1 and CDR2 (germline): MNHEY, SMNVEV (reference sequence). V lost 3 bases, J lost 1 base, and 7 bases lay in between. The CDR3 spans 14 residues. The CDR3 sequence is CASSFGGSNQPQHF. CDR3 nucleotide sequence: TGTGCCAGCAGTTTCGGGGGGAGCAATCAGCCCCAGCATTTT.

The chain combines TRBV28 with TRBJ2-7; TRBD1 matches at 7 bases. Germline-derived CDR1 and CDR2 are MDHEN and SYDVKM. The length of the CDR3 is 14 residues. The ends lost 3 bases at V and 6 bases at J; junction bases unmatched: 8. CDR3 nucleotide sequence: TGTGCCAGCAGTTTTATTGGGGACAGACGCGAGCAGTACTTC. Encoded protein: CASSFIGDRREQYF. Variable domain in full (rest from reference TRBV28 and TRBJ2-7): DVKVTQSSRYLVKRTGEKVFLECVQDMDHENMFWYRQDPGLGLRLIYFSYDVKMKEKGDIPEGYSVSREKKERFSLILESASTNQTSMYLCASSFIGDRREQYFGPGTRLTVT.

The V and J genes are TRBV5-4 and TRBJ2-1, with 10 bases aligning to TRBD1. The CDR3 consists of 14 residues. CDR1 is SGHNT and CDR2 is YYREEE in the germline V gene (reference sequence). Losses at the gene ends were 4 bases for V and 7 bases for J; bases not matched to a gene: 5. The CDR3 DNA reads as TGTGCCAGCAGCCATAGGGACAGGGGAAATGAGCAGTTCTTC. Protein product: CASSHRDRGNEQFF.

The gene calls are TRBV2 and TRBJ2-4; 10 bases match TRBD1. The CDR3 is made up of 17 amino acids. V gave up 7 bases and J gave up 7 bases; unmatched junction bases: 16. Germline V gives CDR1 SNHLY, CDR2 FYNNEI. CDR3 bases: TGTGCCAGCAACCGCCCGGGACAGGGGAGTATTGCCAACATTCAGTACTTC. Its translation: CASNRPGQGSIANIQYF.

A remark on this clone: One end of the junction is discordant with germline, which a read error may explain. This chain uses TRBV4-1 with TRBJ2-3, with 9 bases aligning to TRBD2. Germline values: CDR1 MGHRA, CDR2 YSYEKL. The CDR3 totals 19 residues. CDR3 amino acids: CANSQEWGSGSGSTDTQYF. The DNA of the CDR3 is TGCGCCAACAGCCAAGAATGGGGTAGCGGGAGTGGCAGCACAGATACGCAGTATTTT.

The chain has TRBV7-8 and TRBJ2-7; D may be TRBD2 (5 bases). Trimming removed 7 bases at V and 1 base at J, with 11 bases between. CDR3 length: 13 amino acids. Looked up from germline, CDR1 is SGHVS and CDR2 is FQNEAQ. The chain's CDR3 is CASTRGLSYEQYF. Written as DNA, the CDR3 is TGTGCCAGCACACGAGGGTTATCCTACGAGCAGTACTTC.

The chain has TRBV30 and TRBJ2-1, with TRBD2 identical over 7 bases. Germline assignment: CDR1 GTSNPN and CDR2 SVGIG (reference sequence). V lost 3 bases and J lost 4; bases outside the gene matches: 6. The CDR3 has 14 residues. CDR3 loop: CAWRGAGRYNEQFF. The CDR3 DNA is TGTGCCTGGAGGGGAGCGGGACGTTACAATGAGCAGTTCTTC.

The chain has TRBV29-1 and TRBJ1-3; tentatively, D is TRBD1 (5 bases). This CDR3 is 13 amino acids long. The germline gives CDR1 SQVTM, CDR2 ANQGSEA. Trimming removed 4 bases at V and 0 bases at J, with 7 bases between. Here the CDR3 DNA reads TGCAGCGTTGCCACAGGCTCTGGAAACACCATATATTTT. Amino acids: CSVATGSGNTIYF.

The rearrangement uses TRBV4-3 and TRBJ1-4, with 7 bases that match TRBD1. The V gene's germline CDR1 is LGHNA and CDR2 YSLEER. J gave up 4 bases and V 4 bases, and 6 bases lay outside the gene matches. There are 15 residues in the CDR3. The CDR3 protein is CASSLGDSDNEKLFF. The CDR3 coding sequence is TGCGCCAGCAGCCTGGGGGACAGTGATAATGAAAAACTGTTTTTT.

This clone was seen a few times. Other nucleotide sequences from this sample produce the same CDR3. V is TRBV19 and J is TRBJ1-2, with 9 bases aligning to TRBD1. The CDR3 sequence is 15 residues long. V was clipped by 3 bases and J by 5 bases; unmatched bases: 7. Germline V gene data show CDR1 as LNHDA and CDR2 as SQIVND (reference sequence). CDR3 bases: TGTGCCAGTAGTATTTGGAGGGACAGGGTTTATGGCTACACCTTC. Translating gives CASSIWRDRVYGYTF.

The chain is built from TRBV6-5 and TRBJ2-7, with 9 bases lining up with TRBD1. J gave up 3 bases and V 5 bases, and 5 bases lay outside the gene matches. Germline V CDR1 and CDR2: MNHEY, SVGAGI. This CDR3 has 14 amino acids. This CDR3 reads CASSRGTGHYEQYF. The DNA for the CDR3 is TGTGCCAGCAGTCGAGGGACAGGGCACTACGAGCAGTACTTC.